This TCR beta chain emerged from a study of T cells after yellow fever vaccination. The wider study: SMART-Seq v4 Ultra Low Input handled preparation of low-cell-number fractions.

V was cut by 7 bases and J by 1 base, with 10 bases left in between. The CDR3 is 13 residues long. Study-level points and caveats: CD4 and CD8 compartments shared a small share of clonotypes, likely from convergent recombination.

Each CDR3 protein is one row after TCRdb ran MiXCR on the 5' RACE reads. The sample yields about 85,000 distinct CDR3 sequences, 13% seen once. The chain joins TRBV12-3 or TRBV12-4 to TRBJ1-1, with D uncertain. The clonotype originates from a man aged 18 to 30 who received the YFV17D yellow fever vaccine. The specimen comprised CD8+ T cells not binding an NS4B(214-222) dextramer, sorted from PBMCs, sampled about 21 days after the first yellow fever vaccination. CDR3 DNA: TGTGCCAGCAAGCCTTCAGAGAACACTGAAGCTTTCTTT. Protein product: CASKPSENTEAFF.